Listed below are T cell receptor beta chains from one sample, sequenced in a study of blood T cell repertoires in COVID-19. The table came from immunoSEQ multiplex PCR; TCRdb's copy has only in-frame clones and leaves some out. The sample contains about 130,000 clones, about 86% of which appear only once. Sequenced: PBMCs or T cells enriched from blood (not recorded which). The receptors derive from a woman aged 45-60 years who had recovered from COVID-19. Both conserved end residues are part of each CDR3. The D gene is left open where the match is weak. Size values are once, few and many counts, or a class for expanded clones, and some rows have none.

j_gene | v_gene | abundance | d_gene | CDR3aa | CDR3nt
TRBJ2-5 | TRBV2 | . | . | CASSELAQETQYF | TGTGCCAGCAGTGAGCTAGCTCAAGAGACCCAGTACTTC
TRBJ1-1 | TRBV7-9 | . | . | CASSAGVNTEAFF | TGTGCCAGCAGCGCGGGAGTGAACACTGAAGCTTTCTTT
TRBJ1-2 | TRBV11-2 | . | TRBD1 | CASSLDQGARGYTF | TGTGCCAGCAGCTTAGATCAGGGGGCGCGTGGCTACACCTTC
TRBJ1-1 | TRBV6-5 | . | . | CASSYSFRGDTEAFF | TGTGCCAGCAGTTACTCCTTCAGGGGAGACACTGAAGCTTTCTTT
TRBJ2-7 | TRBV5-4 | . | . | CASSPNRLGRYEQYF | TGTGCCAGCAGCCCTAACAGACTAGGACGCTACGAGCAGTACTTC
TRBJ1-2 | TRBV7-9 | . | TRBD1 | CASNRGTGGADYGYTF | TGTGCCAGCAACCGCGGGACAGGGGGTGCGGACTATGGCTACACCTTC
TRBJ1-2 | TRBV5-6 | . | . | CASTPRGGASWGYTF | TGTGCCAGCACCCCGCGGGGGGGCGCTTCTTGGGGCTACACCTTC
TRBJ1-1 | TRBV2 | . | TRBD1 | CASSRQGANTEAFF | TGTGCCAGCAGTCGACAGGGGGCGAACACTGAAGCTTTCTTT
TRBJ1-2 | TRBV7-2 | . | . | CASSLFTPGQGGYTF | TGTGCCAGCAGCTTATTCACGCCTGGGCAGGGAGGCTACACCTTC
TRBJ1-5 | TRBV13 | . | . | CASSLGRRSNQPQHF | TGTGCCAGCAGCTTAGGGCGGAGAAGCAATCAGCCCCAGCATTTT
TRBJ2-5 | TRBV19 | . | TRBD2 | CASSIPGLAYETQYF | TGTGCCAGTAGTATCCCGGGACTAGCTTACGAGACCCAGTACTTC
TRBJ2-7 | TRBV18 | . | TRBD1 | CASSLAGTGGEQYF | TGTGCCAGCTCACTGGCCGGGACAGGGGGCGAGCAGTACTTC
TRBJ1-1 | TRBV11-3 | . | . | CASSLDFSGLPHTEAFF | TGTGCCAGCAGCTTAGATTTTTCAGGGTTACCGCACACTGAAGCTTTCTTT
TRBJ1-2 | TRBV5-8 | . | . | CASSSTVRYGYTF | TGTGCCAGCAGCTCGACAGTCCGCTATGGCTACACCTTC
TRBJ2-1 | TRBV27 | . | TRBD2 | CAVSMGSIGTSGGREQFF | TGTGCCGTCTCTATGGGGTCTATCGGGACTAGCGGGGGGCGGGAACAGTTCTTC
TRBJ2-3 | TRBV5-4 | . | TRBD1 | CASSSQGARTDTQYF | TGTGCCAGCAGCTCACAGGGGGCGAGGACAGATACGCAGTATTTT
TRBJ2-3 | TRBV5-1 | once | . | CASSLERERGQYF | TGCGCCAGCAGCTTGGAACGGGAGAGGGGGCAGTATTTT
TRBJ2-7 | TRBV9 | . | TRBD1 | CASSAGQGFAYEQYF | TGTGCCAGCAGCGCGGGACAGGGGTTTGCCTACGAGCAGTACTTC
TRBJ1-5 | TRBV7-8 | . | . | CASSPQPSGIQHF | TGTGCCAGCAGCCCCCAGCCCTCGGGGATCCAGCATTTT
TRBJ2-7 | TRBV6-5 | . | . | CASSYYTGSGSYEQYF | TGTGCCAGCAGTTACTACACGGGGAGCGGGTCCTACGAGCAGTACTTC
TRBJ2-5 | TRBV27 | . | . | CASRLQETQYF | TGTGCCAGCAGACTTCAAGAGACCCAGTACTTC
TRBJ2-5 | TRBV6-2/TRBV6-3 | . | . | CASTPADLRGETQYF | TGTGCCAGCACCCCCGCGGATCTAAGAGGCGAGACCCAGTACTTC